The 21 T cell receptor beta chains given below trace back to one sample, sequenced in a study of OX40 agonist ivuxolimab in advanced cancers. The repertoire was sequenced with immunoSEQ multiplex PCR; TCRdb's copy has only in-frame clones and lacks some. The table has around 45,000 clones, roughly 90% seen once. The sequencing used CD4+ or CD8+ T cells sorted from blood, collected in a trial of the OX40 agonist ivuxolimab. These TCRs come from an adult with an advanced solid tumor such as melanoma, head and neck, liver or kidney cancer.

The CDR3 DNA is TGTGCCAGCAGTTTTGGAGGTGCGGATACGCAGTATTTT. Its protein is CASSFGGADTQYF. This chain uses TRBV28 with TRBJ2-3; perhaps TRBD2 as D (5 bases). V lost 3 bases and J lost 6, with 10 bases in between. Germline loops: CDR1 MDHEN, CDR2 SYDVKM. This CDR3 region has 13 residues. Based on the CDR3 plus reference TRBV28 and TRBJ2-3, the full variable domain is DVKVTQSSRYLVKRTGEKVFLECVQDMDHENMFWYRQDPGLGLRLIYFSYDVKMKEKGDIPEGYSVSREKKERFSLILESASTNQTSMYLCASSFGGADTQYFGPGTRLTVL.

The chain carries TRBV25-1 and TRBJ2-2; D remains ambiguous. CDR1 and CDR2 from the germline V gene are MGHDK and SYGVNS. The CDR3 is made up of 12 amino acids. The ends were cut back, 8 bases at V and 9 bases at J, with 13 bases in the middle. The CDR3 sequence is CASGRGSWELFF. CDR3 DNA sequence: TGTGCCAGCGGAAGAGGTTCGTGGGAGCTGTTTTTT.

Written as DNA, the CDR3 is TGTGCCAGCAGTTTAAGGGGGGGCACCGGGGAGCTGTTTTTT. It encodes CASSLRGGTGELFF. J is TRBJ2-2 and V is TRBV28, with D perhaps matching TRBD2 (7 bases). Germline values: CDR1 MDHEN, CDR2 SYDVKM. The CDR3 has 14 residues. V was pared by 2 bases and J by 4 bases, with 8 bases between.

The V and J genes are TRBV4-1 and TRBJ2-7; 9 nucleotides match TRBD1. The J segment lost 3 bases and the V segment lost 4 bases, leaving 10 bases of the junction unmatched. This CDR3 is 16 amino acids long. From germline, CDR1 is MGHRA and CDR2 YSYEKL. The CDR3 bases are TGCGCCAGCAGCCCTCGTGGGACAGGGAGGGACTACGAGCAGTACTTC. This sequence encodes CASSPRGTGRDYEQYF.

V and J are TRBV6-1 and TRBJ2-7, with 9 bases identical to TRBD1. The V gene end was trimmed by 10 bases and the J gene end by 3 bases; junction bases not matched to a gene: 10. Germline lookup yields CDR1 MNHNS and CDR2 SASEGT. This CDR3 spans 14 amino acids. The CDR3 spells CATSGTGTGYEQYF. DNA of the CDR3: TGTGCCACCTCCGGGACAGGGACGGGCTACGAGCAGTACTTC.

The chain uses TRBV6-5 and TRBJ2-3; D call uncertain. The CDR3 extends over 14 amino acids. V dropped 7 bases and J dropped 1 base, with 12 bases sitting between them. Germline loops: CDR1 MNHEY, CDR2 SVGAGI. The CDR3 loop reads CASKRVVGTDTQYF. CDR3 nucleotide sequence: TGTGCCAGCAAACGAGTTGTCGGCACAGATACGCAGTATTTT.

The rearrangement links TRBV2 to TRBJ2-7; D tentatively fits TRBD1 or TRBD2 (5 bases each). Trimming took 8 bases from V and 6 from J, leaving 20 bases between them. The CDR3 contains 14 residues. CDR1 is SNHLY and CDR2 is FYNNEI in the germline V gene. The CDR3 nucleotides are TGTGCCAGCCTTTTGGGGGATATAGGCGGCGAGCAGTACTTC. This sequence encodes CASLLGDIGGEQYF. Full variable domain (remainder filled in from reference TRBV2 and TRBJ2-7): EPEVTQTPSHQVTQMGQEVILRCVPISNHLYFYWYRQILGQKVEFLVSFYNNEISEKSEIFDDQFSVERPDGSNFTLKIRSTKLEDSAMYFCASLLGDIGGEQYFGPGTRLTVT.

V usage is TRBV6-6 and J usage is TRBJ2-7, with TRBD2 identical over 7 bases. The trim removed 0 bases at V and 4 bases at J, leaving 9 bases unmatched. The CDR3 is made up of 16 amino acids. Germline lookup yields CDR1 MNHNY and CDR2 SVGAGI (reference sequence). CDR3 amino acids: CASSYSRMAGVYEQYF. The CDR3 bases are TGTGCCAGCAGTTACTCGAGGATGGCGGGAGTGTACGAGCAGTACTTC.

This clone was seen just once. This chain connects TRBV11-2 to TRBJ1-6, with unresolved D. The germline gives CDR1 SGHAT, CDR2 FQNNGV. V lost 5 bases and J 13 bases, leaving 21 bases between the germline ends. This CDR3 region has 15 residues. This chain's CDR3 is CASSPGERIEEPLHF. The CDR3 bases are TGTGCCAGCAGCCCCGGGGAGAGGATCGAAGAGCCCCTCCACTTT. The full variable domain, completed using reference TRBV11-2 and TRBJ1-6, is EAGVAQSPRYKIIEKRQSVAFWCNPISGHATLYWYQQILGQGPKLLIQFQNNGVVDDSQLPKDRFSAERLKGVDSTLKIQPAKLEDSAVYLCASSPGERIEEPLHFGNGTRLTVT.

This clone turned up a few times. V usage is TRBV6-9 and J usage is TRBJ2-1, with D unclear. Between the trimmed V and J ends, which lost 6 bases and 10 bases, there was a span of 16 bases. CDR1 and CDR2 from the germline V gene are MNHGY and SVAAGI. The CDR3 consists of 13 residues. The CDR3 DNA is TGTGCCAGCAGCCGGCGACGGGTAAAGGAGCAGTTCTTC. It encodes CASSRRRVKEQFF.

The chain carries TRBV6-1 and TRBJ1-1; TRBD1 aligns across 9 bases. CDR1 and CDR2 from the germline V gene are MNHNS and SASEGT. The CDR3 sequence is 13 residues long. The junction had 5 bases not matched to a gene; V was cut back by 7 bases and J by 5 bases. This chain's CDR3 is CASKNDRGTEAFF. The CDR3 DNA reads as TGTGCCAGCAAAAATGACAGGGGGACTGAAGCTTTCTTT.

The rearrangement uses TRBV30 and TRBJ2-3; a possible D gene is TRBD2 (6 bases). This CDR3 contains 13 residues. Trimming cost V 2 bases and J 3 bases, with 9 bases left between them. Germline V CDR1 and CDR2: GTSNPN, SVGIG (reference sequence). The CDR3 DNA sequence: TGTGCCTGGAGTAGGCTAGCGACAGATACGCAGTATTTT. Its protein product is CAWSRLATDTQYF.

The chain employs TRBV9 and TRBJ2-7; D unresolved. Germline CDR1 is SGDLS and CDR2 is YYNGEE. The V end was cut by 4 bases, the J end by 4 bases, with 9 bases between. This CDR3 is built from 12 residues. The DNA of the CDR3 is TGTGCCAGCAGCCCCAACAGTTACGAGCAGTACTTC. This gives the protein CASSPNSYEQYF.

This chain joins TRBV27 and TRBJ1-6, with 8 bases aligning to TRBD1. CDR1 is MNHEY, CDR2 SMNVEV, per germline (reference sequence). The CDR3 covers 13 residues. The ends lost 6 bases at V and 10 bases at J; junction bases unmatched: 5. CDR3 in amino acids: CASSGQGGSPLHF. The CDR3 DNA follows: TGTGCCAGCAGCGGACAGGGAGGATCACCCCTCCACTTT.

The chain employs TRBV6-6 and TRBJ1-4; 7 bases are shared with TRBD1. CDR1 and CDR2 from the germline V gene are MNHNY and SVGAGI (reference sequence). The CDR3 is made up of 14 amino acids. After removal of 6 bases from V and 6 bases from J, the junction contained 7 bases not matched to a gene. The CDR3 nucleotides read TGTGCCAGCAGGACACTCGACAGGGATGAAAAACTGTTTTTT. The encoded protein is CASRTLDRDEKLFF.

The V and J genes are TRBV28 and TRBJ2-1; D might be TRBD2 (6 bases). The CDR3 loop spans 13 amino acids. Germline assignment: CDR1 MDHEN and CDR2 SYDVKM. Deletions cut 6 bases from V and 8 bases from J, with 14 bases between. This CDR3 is CASRTGTHYEQFF. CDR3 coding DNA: TGTGCCAGCAGGACCGGGACTCACTATGAGCAGTTCTTC.

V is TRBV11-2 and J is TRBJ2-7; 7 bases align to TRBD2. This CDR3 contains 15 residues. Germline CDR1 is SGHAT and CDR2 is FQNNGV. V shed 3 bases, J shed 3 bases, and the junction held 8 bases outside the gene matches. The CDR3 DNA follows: TGTGCCAGCAGCTTCGGTGGCGGGGAGGGCTACGAGCAGTACTTC. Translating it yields CASSFGGGEGYEQYF.

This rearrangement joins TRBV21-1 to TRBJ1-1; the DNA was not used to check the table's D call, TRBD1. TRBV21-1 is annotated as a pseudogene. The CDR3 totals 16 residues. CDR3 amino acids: CASSKAVKQLNTEAFF. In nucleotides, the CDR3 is TGTGCCAGCAGCAAAGCGGTAAAACAGCTGAACACTGAAGCTTTCTTT.

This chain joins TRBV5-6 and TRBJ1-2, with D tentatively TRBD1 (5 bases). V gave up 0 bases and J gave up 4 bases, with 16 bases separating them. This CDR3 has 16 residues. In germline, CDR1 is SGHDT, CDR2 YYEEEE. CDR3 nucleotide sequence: TGTGCCAGCAGCTTGGACAGGACCCAACGGGTCTATGGCTACACCTTC. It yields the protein CASSLDRTQRVYGYTF.

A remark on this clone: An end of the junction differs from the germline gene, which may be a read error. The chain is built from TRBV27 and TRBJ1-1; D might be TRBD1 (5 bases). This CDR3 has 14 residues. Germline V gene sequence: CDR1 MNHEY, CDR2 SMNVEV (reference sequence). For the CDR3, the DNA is TGTGCCAGCAGCTTATCAACAGGGAACACTGAAGCTTTCTTT. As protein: CASSLSTGNTEAFF.

CDR3 amino acids: CASSAWTGGENTEAFF. The CDR3 bases are TGTGCCAGCAGCGCCTGGACAGGGGGCGAGAACACTGAAGCTTTCTTT. The chain links TRBV7-9 to TRBJ1-1; 11 nucleotides align to TRBD1. From germline, CDR1 is SEHNR and CDR2 FQNEAQ (reference sequence). The trim removed 5 bases at V and 1 base at J, leaving 6 bases unmatched. The CDR3 runs to 16 residues.